A single sample gave rise to the 9 T cell receptor beta chains below, sequenced in a study of blood T cell repertoires in COVID-19. The table came from immunoSEQ multiplex PCR; TCRdb's copy has only in-frame clones and leaves some out. The sample includes about 98,000 clones, 91% seen only once; the top ten take 4% to 4.5%. Material for sequencing was peripheral blood. These receptors all come from a young man with acute or convalescent COVID-19.

The chain joins TRBV2 to TRBJ1-1; D may be TRBD1 (5 bases). CDR1 is SNHLY and CDR2 is FYNNEI in the germline V gene. The CDR3 totals 13 residues. V lost 1 base and J lost 11, with 14 bases in between. The CDR3 loop reads CASSEVAGRVAFF. CDR3 DNA sequence: TGTGCCAGCAGTGAAGTGGCAGGGCGAGTGGCTTTCTTT.

The CDR3 is CASSIRKTSWGTDTQYF. The CDR3 bases are TGTGCCAGTAGTATTCGTAAGACTAGCTGGGGCACAGATACGCAGTATTTT. The V gene is TRBV19, the J gene TRBJ2-3, with 7 bases identical to TRBD2. From germline, CDR1 is LNHDA and CDR2 SQIVND (reference sequence). CDR3 length equals 17 residues. V was clipped by 3 bases and J by 1 base; unmatched bases: 10.

J is TRBJ2-2 and V is TRBV7-9; 8 nucleotides line up with TRBD1. J gave up 5 bases and V 2 bases, and 7 bases lay outside the gene matches. The germline V gene encodes CDR1 SEHNR and CDR2 FQNEAQ (reference sequence). This CDR3 contains 16 residues. This chain's CDR3 is CASSLQGALGTGELFF. CDR3 coding DNA: TGTGCCAGCAGCTTACAGGGGGCGCTCGGTACCGGGGAGCTGTTTTTT.

This CDR3 reads CSDLQGNTEAFF. In DNA, the CDR3 is TGCAGCGATTTGCAGGGGAACACTGAAGCTTTCTTT. This rearrangement joins TRBV29-1 to TRBJ1-1; TRBD1 might be the D (5 bases). The V end was cut by 7 bases, the J end by 1 base, with 10 bases between. Germline V gene sequence: CDR1 SQVTM, CDR2 ANQGSEA. The CDR3 runs to 12 residues.

The genes are TRBV18 and TRBJ1-6; weak D call: TRBD1 (5 bases). Trimming pared 0 bases from V and 7 bases from J, leaving 10 bases between. Germline V CDR1 and CDR2: KGHSH, LQKENI. This CDR3 is 15 amino acids long. The CDR3, as DNA: TGTGCCAGCTCACCACCAATGGGGCGAAATTCACCCCTCCACTTT. It codes for CASSPPMGRNSPLHF.

The chain carries TRBV7-6 and TRBJ2-7; TRBD1 agrees at 8 bases. The CDR3 sequence is 16 residues long. With 0 bases clipped from V and 0 bases from J, the junction kept 4 bases outside the gene matches. CDR1 is SGHVS and CDR2 is FNYEAQ in the germline V gene. The CDR3 nucleotides are TGTGCCAGCAGCTTAGCGCAGACAGGGGACTCCTACGAGCAGTACTTC. Protein product: CASSLAQTGDSYEQYF.

The V and J genes are TRBV13 and TRBJ1-2; D unclear. This CDR3 spans 15 amino acids. Trimming shortened V by 2 bases and J by 1 base, and 11 bases separated the two germline ends. Germline lookup yields CDR1 PRHDT and CDR2 FYEKMQ (reference sequence). CDR3 DNA sequence: TGTGCCAGCAGCTTAAGTGGGCGTCTTAACTATGGCTACACCTTC. This codes for CASSLSGRLNYGYTF.

The J gene is TRBJ2-7, the V gene TRBV5-6, with 7 bases aligning to TRBD1. This CDR3 region has 14 residues. Germline CDR1 is SGHDT and CDR2 is YYEEEE. V gave up 3 bases and J gave up 3 bases; unmatched junction bases: 6. In DNA form, the CDR3 reads TGTGCCAGCAGCTCAAGACAGGGAGTCTACGAGCAGTACTTC. Protein product: CASSSRQGVYEQYF.

This clone was observed a few times. The chain links TRBV4-1 to TRBJ2-6; perhaps TRBD1 as D (5 bases). The CDR3 is 16 amino acids. Germline assignment: CDR1 MGHRA and CDR2 YSYEKL. V was shortened by 0 bases and J by 4 bases, with 10 bases between the two germline ends. The CDR3 loop reads CASSQEAGPGANVLTF. The CDR3 coding sequence is TGCGCCAGCAGCCAAGAGGCAGGGCCCGGGGCCAACGTCCTGACTTTC.